The T cell receptor beta chain under discussion was sequenced for a study of metastatic and nonmetastatic thyroid tumors. Study details: Where malignant and benign thyroid patients were concerned, repertoires were compared across blood and tumor or nodule tissue. Regarding the study as a whole: Within blood and tumor, benign nodules reportedly had significantly lower TCR beta diversity than malignant thyroid tumors did.

Study processing details: The authors used CDR3 differences across clinicopathological groups to build a distant-metastasis classifier for papillary thyroid cancer. TCRdb re-called the PCR reads via MiXCR. The V and J calls were determined by TCRdb, not by the authors. The table records around 24,000 clones, 21% of them present only once. Many counts were recorded for this clone. Its antigen is not identified. Germline lookup yields CDR1 SGHRS and CDR2 YFSETQ. The CDR3 runs 11 residues. Trimming removed 0 bases from V and 4 bases from J, with 2 bases in between. No treatment of any kind had been given to any patient before thyroid surgery.

Sequenced: blood. The receptor was derived from a male donor with papillary thyroid cancer or a benign thyroid nodule (not recorded which). Some clones in this sample may be carry-over from other donors' samples. The rearrangement links TRBV5-1 to TRBJ2-7; D not certain. The CDR3 spells CASSLEYEQYF. The CDR3 region has the DNA TGCGCCAGCAGCTTGGAGTACGAGCAGTACTTC.